This T cell receptor (beta chain) comes out of a study of blood T cell repertoires in COVID-19. Overall study context: COVID-19 samples collected from the United States, Italy and Spain covered acute and convalescent phases. Sources were T cells, B-cell-depleted T cells, or PBMCs; the material itself was cDNA or gDNA.

Unmatched junction bases numbered 1, after V lost 1 base and J lost 6 bases. The V gene's germline CDR1 is SGHVS and CDR2 FQNEAQ. The CDR3 length is 14 residues. Patients from Seattle were sampled longitudinally, starting during active infection. In the original workflow: Estimated nucleated cell counts came from reference gene primer amplification. Here immunoSEQ multiplex PCR was the method, and the copy in TCRdb shows in-frame clones only, minus some. V and J calls and clone size come straight from that table; D and trimming were deduced from the DNA. The sample has 35,000 to 45,000 clones; around nine tenths are singletons.

This chain connects TRBV7-8 to TRBJ2-7; 12 nucleotides agree with TRBD2. The sequence came from a man in his forties or fifties with COVID-19, enrolled during active disease. Sequenced: peripheral blood. The DNA for the CDR3 is TGTGCCAGCAGCTTAGGACTAGCGGGAGCCGAGCAGTACTTC. Its protein product is CASSLGLAGAEQYF.